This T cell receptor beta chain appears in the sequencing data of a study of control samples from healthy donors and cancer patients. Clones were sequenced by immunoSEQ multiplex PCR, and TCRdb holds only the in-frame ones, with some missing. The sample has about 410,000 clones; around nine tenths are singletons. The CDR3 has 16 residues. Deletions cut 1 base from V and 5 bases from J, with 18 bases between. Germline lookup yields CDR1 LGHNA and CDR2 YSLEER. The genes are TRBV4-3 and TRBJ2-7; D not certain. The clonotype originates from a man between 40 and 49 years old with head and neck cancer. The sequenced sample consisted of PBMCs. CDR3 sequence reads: CASSQVASTSRHEQYF. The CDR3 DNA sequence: TGCGCCAGCAGCCAAGTTGCATCCACAAGTCGACACGAGCAGTACTTC.